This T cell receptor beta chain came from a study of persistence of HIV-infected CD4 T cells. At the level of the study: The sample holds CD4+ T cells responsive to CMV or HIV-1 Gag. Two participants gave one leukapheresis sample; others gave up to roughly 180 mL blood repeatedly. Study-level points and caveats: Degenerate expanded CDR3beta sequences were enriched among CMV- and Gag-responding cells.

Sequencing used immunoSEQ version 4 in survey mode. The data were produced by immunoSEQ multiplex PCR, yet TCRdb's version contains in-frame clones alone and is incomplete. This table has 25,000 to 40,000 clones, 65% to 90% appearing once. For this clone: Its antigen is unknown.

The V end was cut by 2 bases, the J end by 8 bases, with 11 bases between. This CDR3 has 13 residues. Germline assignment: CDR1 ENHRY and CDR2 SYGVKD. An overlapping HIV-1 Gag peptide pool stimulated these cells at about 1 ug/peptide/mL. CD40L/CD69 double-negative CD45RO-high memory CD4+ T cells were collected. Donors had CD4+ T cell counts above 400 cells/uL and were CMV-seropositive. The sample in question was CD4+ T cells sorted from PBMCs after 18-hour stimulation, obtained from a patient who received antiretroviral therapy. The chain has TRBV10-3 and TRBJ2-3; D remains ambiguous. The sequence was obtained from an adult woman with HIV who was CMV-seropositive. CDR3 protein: CAISETLETTQYF. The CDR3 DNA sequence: TGTGCCATCAGTGAGACTCTAGAGACTACGCAGTATTTT.